The entry that follows covers one T cell receptor beta chain sequence. Its antigen specificity is not known. Nothing much larger sits one base from this clone, and base qualities are not available. The data belong to a study of cytomegalovirus exposure and HLA in healthy donors (dated by TCRdb to about 2017). Concerning the study at large: In an earlier analysis of several hundred of the donors, 276 Gb of sequence data and 90 million to 130 million unique TCR beta sequences from approximately 180 million T cells were reported. Every discovery cohort repertoire had been produced on one sequencing platform. To predict cytomegalovirus infection status, the study combined high-throughput TCR immunosequencing, statistical association of individual TCRs with disease status, and machine learning. Rather than drawing on any new phenotypic data, the later analysis identified candidate immune exposures from TCR beta sequences and the way those sequences occurred across donors. Among several hundred genotyped donors of the cohort, an average of roughly 230,000 unique TCR beta nucleotide sequences was sequenced per donor, of which 15% to 20% were non-productive. A later genetic analysis used genome-wide SNP genotypes for 398 of the 666 donors, treating that subset as a discovery cohort. Typing coverage differed by locus: A, B, C, DRB1 and DQB1 were typed in about 620-630 donors, DQA1 in 522, DPA1 in roughly 590, and DPB1 in about 450. Both class I and class II loci were covered by HLA typing, at four-digit resolution. Approximately 330 gigabases of sequencing data and roughly 81 million unique TCR sequences made up an early release that covered several hundred HLA-typed donors. Of the roughly 400 genotyped donors, 65% to 90% were placed in the genetic ancestry cluster associated with self-reported Caucasian donors. Because of strong linkage in the cohort, four to six DR-DQ haplotypes were treated as single units for association and clustering. The study used immunosequencing to profile the T cell repertoires of hundreds of subjects and linked those repertoires to cytomegalovirus serostatus. Donor age, sex, ethnicity and CMV serostatus were collected together with the repertoire data. An earlier analysis of 587 of the donors used high-throughput TCR beta sequencing to judge whether each TCR beta V gene segment behaved as functional or pseudogenic. To study patterns of TCR occurrence, a later analysis re-analyzed previously published TCR beta repertoires from 550 to 800 donors and added high-resolution HLA genotyping. Besides the first cohort of roughly 640 subjects, a separate validation cohort made up of about 120 different subjects was used. The study aimed to test whether cataloging public T cell receptors could reveal signatures of past pathogen exposure. The research as a whole found: A later analysis found that HLA-associated TCR beta chains were more clonally expanded and had lower generation probabilities than equally common non-associated chains. Most TCR sequences were seen in very few donors, while some public TCRs were found in many individuals. Sequencing depth was assumed to be roughly uniform across donors in the presence/absence analyses, though that assumption may not hold. In a later analysis, some 18,000 TCR beta sequences were associated with specific HLA alleles at a false discovery rate of 0.05. In an earlier analysis of some 640 of the donors, most TCR beta V segments were observed in productive rearrangements about 87% or about 30% of the time, broadly matching IMGT annotations. Correlated functional status among segregating V segments might be attributable to linkage disequilibrium, but an unknown experimental factor could not be ruled out. A later analysis reported that several top co-occurrence clusters appeared linked to parvovirus B19, influenza, CMV and Epstein-Barr virus. The authors suggested that the approach could potentially be generalized to other disease states and immunological phenotypes. The 87-base-pair reads could not distinguish some IMGT-functional V segments, including TRBV6-2 and TRBV6-3, so those segments were excluded. This cohort had only TCR beta chains sequenced, and the lack of alpha or paired-chain data limited which features could be detected. The sequencing pipeline was judged likely to have produced a cluster of highly shared sequence variants as a technical artifact. Because counts were too low, about 15 rarely observed V segments, including chromosome 9 orphons, were left out of the earlier analysis of several hundred of the donors. Most CMV-associated TCR beta chains appeared to be HLA-restricted in a later analysis, and the HLA associations seemed to be driven largely by CMV exposure. According to a later analysis, TCR association rates differed among HLA loci, with DRB1 alleles showing the most associated TCRs and HLA-C alleles showing the fewest. An association between a missense DCLRE1C variant and V-gene and J-gene trimming of TCR beta chains was found in a later genetic analysis and replicated in an independent cohort. In the study, around 150 TCR beta chains were listed as associated with cytomegalovirus. A later genetic analysis reported fewer N-insertions in productive TCRs among donors in an Asian-associated ancestry cluster than the approximately 670-donor mean. When HLA alleles, especially DR and DQ, strongly co-occurred, attributing TCR associations to individual alleles was difficult. A few of the identified cytomegalovirus-associated TCR beta chains were confirmed in vitro to be specific for cytomegalovirus antigens. Because HLA typing was missing for some donors at each locus, association tests included only the typed subset. CMV serostatus was the only immune exposure information available for the cohort. A further reported finding was that TCR beta sequences accurately predicted the HLA-A and HLA-B alleles for most subjects in the first cohort. The classifier was reported to diagnose cytomegalovirus status with high specificity and sensitivity in both the original and validation cohorts.

The cohort comprised some 700 healthy bone marrow donors. Cohort members were all nominally healthy when sampled, although unrecorded immune exposures were likely present. The donor tested CMV seropositive, placing the donor among the approximately 290 seropositive members of the cohort. A peripheral blood sample was collected from each donor, and TCR beta sequencing was performed on peripheral blood mononuclear cells. The Qiagen DNeasy Blood Extraction Kit was used to extract genomic DNA from the blood cell samples. V drops 4 bases and J drops 5 bases, leaving 15 bases in between. The cysteine opens and the phenylalanine closes a CDR3 of 15 amino acids. Only the CDR3 DNA is retained, 45 bases long and in frame from the first base. In the germline V gene (reference sequence), CDR1 corresponds to LNHDA and CDR2 to SQIVND. Library creation used the immunoSEQ multiplex PCR assay. For the multiplex PCR, a mixture combining 60 forward primers for TCR Vbeta segments and 13 reverse primers for TCR Jbeta segments was used. The CDR3 region of rearranged TCR beta genes was amplified from genomic DNA by a multiplex PCR assay. Amplified TCR beta libraries were sequenced as 87-base-pair reads on the Illumina HiSeq System. In the original analysis: A later analysis tallied approximately 87 million unique TCR beta chains across the 666 repertoires, and around 12 million of those chains were shared by two or more donors. A nearest-neighbor algorithm error-corrected the raw reads and collapsed the reads into unique sequences, merging closely related sequences to remove PCR and sequencing errors. V, D and J gene segments were assigned by aligning CDR3 sequences to IMGT reference sequences. For a sequence to be retained, a match of at least six nucleotides was required to both a V gene segment and a J gene segment. A rearrangement was called productive if the CDR3 had no stop codons and remained in frame with V and J, and every other rearrangement was called non-productive. CDR3 was defined according to IMGT convention as the region running from the second conserved V-encoded cysteine to the conserved J-encoded phenylalanine. The earlier analysis of about 570 of the donors excluded any sequence lacking an unambiguous match to a single V gene segment. In an earlier analysis of 587 of the donors, V segments were called functional above 56.7% productive rearrangements and were called segregating when the between-donor standard deviation exceeded 5%. To diagnose cytomegalovirus status from the catalog of TCR beta chain sequences, a statistical classification framework was built. In a later analysis, V and J genes were assigned by comparing TCR nucleotide sequences against IMGT/GENE-DB human TR gene sequences. A later analysis assigned CDR3 sequences and most-parsimonious VDJ recombination scenarios with the TCRdist pipeline. In a later analysis, every TCR beta chain was defined by the combination of its CDR3 amino acid sequence and its V-gene family, and reads without a unique V-gene family were dropped. In a later analysis, fewer than 650 highly shared, low-generation-probability nucleotide sequences were removed to address suspected cross-contamination and a sequencing artifact. For each public chain, a later analysis derived a clonal expansion index from normalized ranks of inferred template counts within each repertoire. Generation probabilities in a later analysis came from a VDJ recombination model fitted to out-of-frame rearrangements, and those results were checked against IGoR. In a later analysis, hypergeometric tests were used to score TCR-TCR, TCR-HLA and TCR-CMV co-occurrence, with a repertoire-size bias correction applied to TCR pairs. False discovery rates were estimated in a later analysis by permuting HLA or CMV assignments 20 times. In a later analysis, co-occurring TCRs were grouped using DBSCAN, with TCRdist sequence similarity added in when clustering inside HLA-allele-positive subsets. Repertoires with fewer than 30,000 or more than 120,000 public chains, plus five repertoires with anomalous nucleotide sharing, were excluded from co-occurrence clustering. What TCRdb holds here is the immuneACCESS table cut down to in-frame rearrangements. Part of the clones is not present; checked against another copy, under half of the missing clones reflect an unresolved V gene, and the others are unexplained. From that table come the V and J calls and clone size; the DNA was used to work out D and trimming. The sample profile shows about 180,000 clones; around 82% of them were found once. The ten largest clones take up about 2.5% of the sample.

The sequence links TRBV19 to TRBJ2-1; tentative D gene TRBD2, with 5 bases matching. The sample was PBMCs. This receptor was obtained from a woman aged 30 to 39 in good health and CMV-seropositive. The CDR3 reads CASSTSGIGDNEQFF. DNA sequence: TGTGCCAGTAGTACTTCCGGGATTGGGGACAATGAGCAGTTCTTC.